These 25 T cell receptor beta chains share one sample of origin, sequenced in a study of control samples from healthy donors and cancer patients. Sequenced by immunoSEQ multiplex PCR; TCRdb stores in-frame clones only, minus some. Among 30,000 to 40,000 clones listed, about 86% were seen once. The sample was PBMCs. These receptors came from a woman aged 55-70 years with lung cancer.

The chain uses TRBV5-6 and TRBJ2-2, with D hard to call. The CDR3 is made up of 13 amino acids. V gave up 4 bases and J gave up 2 bases, with 6 bases separating them. CDR1 is SGHDT and CDR2 is YYEEEE in the germline V gene. CDR3: CASSNLNTGELFF. The CDR3 coding sequence is TGTGCCAGCAGCAACCTTAACACCGGGGAGCTGTTTTTT.

This clone was recorded a few times. The chain has TRBV29-1 and TRBJ2-7; D perhaps matches TRBD2 (5 bases). V was trimmed by 5 bases and J by 7 bases, leaving 18 bases between them. The CDR3 has 13 amino acids. Germline V gives CDR1 SQVTM, CDR2 ANQGSEA. The CDR3 DNA follows: TGCAGCGTTCAGCGGAGTCTATTTGCAGAGCAGTACTTC. Its translation is CSVQRSLFAEQYF.

This clone was picked up a small number of times. This sequence joins TRBV2 and TRBJ1-3, with TRBD1 matching 7 bases. Looked up from germline, CDR1 is SNHLY and CDR2 is FYNNEI. Trimming cost V 6 bases and J 1 base; bases outside gene matches: 3. The CDR3 covers 14 residues. The CDR3 sequence is CASSTDRSGNTIYF. The CDR3 DNA is TGTGCCAGCAGCACGGACAGGTCTGGAAACACCATATATTTT.

The rearrangement links TRBV27 to TRBJ1-2; 12 nucleotides line up with TRBD1. Per the germline V gene, CDR1 is MNHEY and CDR2 is SMNVEV (reference sequence). Germline trimming cut 3 bases from V and 7 bases from J; bases unmatched to any gene: 3. The CDR3 runs 14 residues. The CDR3 DNA reads as TGTGCCAGCAGTTTCCGGGACAGGGGGCGTGGCTACACCTTC. Translated: CASSFRDRGRGYTF.

J is TRBJ1-3 and V is TRBV5-1, with a tentative D call TRBD1 (5 bases). The CDR3 runs to 17 residues. Germline V gives CDR1 SGHRS, CDR2 YFSETQ. V lost 5 bases to trimming and J lost 0 bases, with 18 bases between them. The DNA for the CDR3 is TGCGCCAGCAGTTCAAATCGGGACGGATTCTCTGGAAACACCATATATTTT. Amino acids: CASSSNRDGFSGNTIYF.

This chain connects TRBV30 to TRBJ2-5; 11 positions match TRBD2. The V gene end was trimmed by 2 bases and the J gene end by 1 base; junction bases not matched to a gene: 6. CDR3 length: 16 amino acids. Germline V gene data show CDR1 as GTSNPN and CDR2 as SVGIG (reference sequence). Written as DNA, the CDR3 is TGTGCCTGGAGTAAAAAGGGGACTAGCGGCCAAGAGACCCAGTACTTC. It specifies CAWSKKGTSGQETQYF.

The CDR3 is CASSNGNTIYF. Written as DNA, the CDR3 is TGTGCCAGCAGTAACGGAAACACCATATATTTT. The chain couples TRBV2 to TRBJ1-3; D remains unclear. The CDR3 loop spans 11 amino acids. Germline CDR1 is SNHLY and CDR2 is FYNNEI. V dropped 5 bases and J dropped 4 bases, with 3 bases sitting between them.

The rearrangement joins TRBV6-5 to TRBJ1-2, with D perhaps TRBD1 (5 bases). From germline, CDR1 is MNHEY and CDR2 SVGAGI. Trimming pared 6 bases from V and 6 bases from J, leaving 14 bases between. This CDR3 comprises 13 residues. Written as DNA, the CDR3 is TGTGCCAGCAGACAGTCTGGGACGGATGGCTACACCTTC. It is translated as CASRQSGTDGYTF.

This sequence joins TRBV28 and TRBJ2-5; 10 bases line up with TRBD2. Germline V gives CDR1 MDHEN, CDR2 SYDVKM. V dropped 8 bases and J dropped 6; count of bases not matched to a gene: 9. This CDR3 has 14 amino acids. In DNA form, the CDR3 reads TGTGCCAGCTCAACAGCGGGAGGGGGCAAGACCCAGTACTTC. It encodes CASSTAGGGKTQYF.

Here the CDR3 reads CASRLRSAEETQYF. The CDR3, as DNA: TGTGCCAGTCGGTTGCGGTCCGCTGAAGAGACCCAGTACTTC. The gene calls are TRBV19 and TRBJ2-5; D is ambiguous. The germline V and J ends were trimmed by 8 bases and 3 bases, with 16 bases remaining between them. The CDR3 is 14 amino acids. The germline V gene encodes CDR1 LNHDA and CDR2 SQIVND (reference sequence).

This clone has a single count. The chain has TRBV5-8 and TRBJ1-1; D is possibly TRBD1 (5 bases). CDR3 size: 14 residues. Germline assignment: CDR1 SGHTS and CDR2 YDEGEE. V was pared by 4 bases and J by 4 bases, with 14 bases between. CDR3 residues: CASSRGGSSTEAFF. In DNA, the CDR3 is TGTGCCAGCAGCCGGGGGGGTTCGTCCACTGAAGCTTTCTTT.

CDR3 nucleotides: TGTGCCAGCTCACCTTCCGGACAAATAGCTAACTATGGCTACACCTTC. Encoded protein: CASSPSGQIANYGYTF. The chain recombines TRBV18 with TRBJ1-2, with D possibly matching TRBD1 (5 bases). Germline CDR1 is KGHSH and CDR2 is LQKENI. V shed 3 bases and J shed 0 bases, with 14 bases lying between them. The CDR3 sequence is 16 residues long.

In its sample, this clone was seen a few times. This chain connects TRBV7-8 to TRBJ2-7; 8 bases line up with TRBD1. J was trimmed by 6 bases and V by 5 bases; bases with no gene match: 18. Germline V gene data show CDR1 as SGHVS and CDR2 as FQNEAQ. The CDR3 runs to 17 residues. In DNA form, the CDR3 reads TGTGCCAGCAGCCCCCCCTTCCGGGACAGGAACGTCCGCGAGCAGTACTTC. Its translation is CASSPPFRDRNVREQYF. Full variable domain (missing parts from reference TRBV7-8 and TRBJ2-7): GAGVSQSPRYKVAKRGQDVALRCDPISGHVSLFWYQQALGQGPEFLTYFQNEAQLDKSGLPSDRFFAERPEGSVSTLKIQRTQQEDSAVYLCASSPPFRDRNVREQYFGPGTRLTVT.

This clone has a single count. J is TRBJ1-2 and V is TRBV6-5; D possibly corresponds to TRBD1 (5 bases). Trimming took off 6 bases at V and 1 base at J, with 15 bases between the two ends. CDR3 length: 15 residues. Looked up from germline, CDR1 is MNHEY and CDR2 is SVGAGI. The DNA of the CDR3 is TGTGCCAGCAGGGTGGACATGCCGGATAACTATGGCTACACCTTC. This encodes CASRVDMPDNYGYTF.

V is TRBV19 and J is TRBJ2-3; D ambiguous. The CDR3 is 14 amino acids. Germline V lookup: CDR1 LNHDA, CDR2 SQIVND (reference sequence). Trimming stripped 7 bases from V and 0 bases from J, with 11 bases between. The DNA for the CDR3 is TGTGCCAGTAAGGCCCTGTCTAGCACAGATACGCAGTATTTT. Translated, it gives CASKALSSTDTQYF. Using reference TRBV19 and TRBJ2-3 for the parts outside the CDR3, the full variable domain is DGGITQSPKYLFRKEGQNVTLSCEQNLNHDAMYWYRQDPGQGLRLIYYSQIVNDFQKGDIAEGYSVSREKKESFPLTVTSAQKNPTAFYLCASKALSSTDTQYFGPGTRLTVL.

This clone was seen a few times. The V and J genes are TRBV18 and TRBJ1-1; D perhaps matches TRBD1 (6 bases). V gave up 2 bases and J gave up 6 bases, with 10 bases separating them. This CDR3 contains 13 residues. Germline V gene data show CDR1 as KGHSH and CDR2 as LQKENI. CDR3 protein: CASSPTGQPEAFF. In DNA form, the CDR3 reads TGTGCCAGCTCACCAACCGGACAGCCTGAAGCTTTCTTT. The full variable domain, completed using reference TRBV18 and TRBJ1-1, is NAGVMQNPRHLVRRRGQEARLRCSPMKGHSHVYWYRQLPEEGLKFMVYLQKENIIDESGMPKERFSAEFPKEGPSILRIQQVVRGDSAAYFCASSPTGQPEAFFGQGTRLTVV.

The rearrangement joins TRBV18 to TRBJ2-7; D perhaps matches TRBD1 (5 bases). Trimming removed 3 bases from V and 7 bases from J, with 16 bases in between. This CDR3 has 14 amino acids. Germline V gives CDR1 KGHSH, CDR2 LQKENI. The CDR3 DNA reads TGTGCCAGCTCACCCTCGTCCGCGCAGGGAGAGCAGTACTTC. Its translation is CASSPSSAQGEQYF.

The chain recombines TRBV2 with TRBJ1-4, with D uncertain. Germline lookup yields CDR1 SNHLY and CDR2 FYNNEI. Trimming took 7 bases from V and 8 from J, leaving 8 bases between them. The CDR3 is 11 amino acids. The chain's CDR3 is CASKSEEKLFF. The CDR3 bases are TGTGCCAGCAAATCGGAAGAAAAACTGTTTTTT.

The rearrangement uses TRBV2 and TRBJ1-2; D not resolved. The length of the CDR3 is 14 residues. Germline V gives CDR1 SNHLY, CDR2 FYNNEI. Deletions cut 4 bases from V and 8 bases from J, with 17 bases between. CDR3 in DNA: TGTGCCAGCAGTGGTGGCTCATGGAACGGGGGCTACACCTTC. Its protein product is CASSGGSWNGGYTF.

The CDR3 reads CAWSVRSGEQYF. In DNA, the CDR3 is TGTGCCTGGAGTGTACGGTCGGGGGAGCAGTACTTC. V and J are TRBV30 and TRBJ2-7, with D maybe TRBD2 (5 bases). Germline CDR1 reads GTSNPN; CDR2 reads SVGIG (reference sequence). V lost 0 bases to trimming and J lost 7 bases, with 10 bases between them. The CDR3 spans 12 residues.

The gene calls are TRBV6-1 and TRBJ1-1; D uncertain. The V gene's germline CDR1 is MNHNS and CDR2 SASEGT. The CDR3 extends over 14 amino acids. V was clipped by 6 bases and J by 6 bases, with 17 bases between them. The CDR3 sequence is CASSLVRAVPEAFF. The CDR3 DNA sequence: TGTGCCAGCAGCCTGGTCAGAGCCGTTCCTGAAGCTTTCTTT.

The rearrangement joins TRBV20-1 to TRBJ1-5; unclear D gene. The CDR3 contains 14 residues. V lost 3 bases and J 4 bases, leaving 13 bases between the germline ends. The V gene's germline CDR1 is DFQATT and CDR2 SNEGSKA (reference sequence). The CDR3 nucleotides are TGCAGTGCTAGTAATGCGGCGGGAAATCAGCCCCAGCATTTT. Translation: CSASNAAGNQPQHF.

The chain links TRBV5-1 to TRBJ2-7; tentative D call: TRBD2 (5 bases). The CDR3 length is 13 residues. The V gene's germline CDR1 is SGHRS and CDR2 YFSETQ. Trimming removed 3 bases from V and 6 bases from J, with 13 bases in between. CDR3 nucleotide sequence: TGCGCCAGCAGCTGGGTCGGGGTAGCCGAGCAGTACTTC. As protein: CASSWVGVAEQYF.

This chain uses TRBV4-1 with TRBJ1-5; D remains unclear. V was cut by 1 base and J by 5 bases, with 15 bases left in between. CDR3 size: 16 residues. The germline CDR1 and CDR2 sequences are MGHRA and YSYEKL. The CDR3 region has the DNA TGCGCCAGCAGCCAAGTGATAGGGCAGACCCATCAGCCCCAGCATTTT. This sequence encodes CASSQVIGQTHQPQHF.

The chain carries TRBV5-6 and TRBJ1-3; D uncertain. The CDR3 extends over 12 amino acids. Germline-derived CDR1 and CDR2 are SGHDT and YYEEEE. V lost 3 bases, J lost 8 bases, and 9 bases lay in between. The chain's CDR3 is CASSSEEDTIYF. The CDR3 DNA reads TGTGCCAGCAGCTCGGAGGAGGACACCATATATTTT. Based on the CDR3 plus reference TRBV5-6 and TRBJ1-3, the full variable domain is DAGVTQSPTHLIKTRGQQVTLRCSPKSGHDTVSWYQQALGQGPQFIFQYYEEEERQRGNFPDRFSGHQFPNYSSELNVNALLLGDSALYLCASSSEEDTIYFGEGSWLTVV.